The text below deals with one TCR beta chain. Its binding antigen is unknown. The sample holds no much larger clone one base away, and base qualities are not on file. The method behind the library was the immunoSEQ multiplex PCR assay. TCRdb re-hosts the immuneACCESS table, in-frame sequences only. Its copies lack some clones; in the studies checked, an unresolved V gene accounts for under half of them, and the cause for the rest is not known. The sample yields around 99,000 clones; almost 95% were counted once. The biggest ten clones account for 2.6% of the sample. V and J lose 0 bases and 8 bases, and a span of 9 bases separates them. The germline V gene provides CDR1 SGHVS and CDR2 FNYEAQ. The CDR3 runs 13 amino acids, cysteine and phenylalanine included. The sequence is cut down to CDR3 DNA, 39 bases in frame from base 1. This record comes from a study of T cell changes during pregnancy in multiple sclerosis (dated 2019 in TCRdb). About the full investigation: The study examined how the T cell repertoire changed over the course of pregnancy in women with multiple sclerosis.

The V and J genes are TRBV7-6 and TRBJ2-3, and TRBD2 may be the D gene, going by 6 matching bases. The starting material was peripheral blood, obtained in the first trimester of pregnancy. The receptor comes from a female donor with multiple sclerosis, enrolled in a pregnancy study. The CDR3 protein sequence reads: CASSLAQEGTQYF. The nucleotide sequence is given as TGTGCCAGCAGCTTAGCCCAGGAGGGTACGCAGTATTTT.